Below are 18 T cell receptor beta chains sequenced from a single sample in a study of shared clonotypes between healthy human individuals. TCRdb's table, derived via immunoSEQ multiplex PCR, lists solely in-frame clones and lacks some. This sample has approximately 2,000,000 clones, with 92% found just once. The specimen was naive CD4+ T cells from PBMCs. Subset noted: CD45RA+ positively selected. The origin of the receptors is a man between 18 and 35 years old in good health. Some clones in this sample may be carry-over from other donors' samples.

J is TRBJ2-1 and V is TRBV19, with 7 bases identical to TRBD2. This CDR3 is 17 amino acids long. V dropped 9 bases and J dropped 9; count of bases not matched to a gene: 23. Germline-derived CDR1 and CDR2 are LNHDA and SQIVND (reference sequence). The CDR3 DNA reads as TGTGCCAGCCAAAAGTCCGTCTCCGGGAGGCCGGCACTTGAGCAGTTCTTC. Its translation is CASQKSVSGRPALEQFF.

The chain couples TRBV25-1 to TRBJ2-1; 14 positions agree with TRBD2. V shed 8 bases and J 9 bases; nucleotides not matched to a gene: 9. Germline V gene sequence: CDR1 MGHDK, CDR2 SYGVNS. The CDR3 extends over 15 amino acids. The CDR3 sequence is CASSPGTSGSREQFF. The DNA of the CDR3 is TGTGCCAGCTCCCCCGGGACTAGCGGGAGCCGTGAGCAGTTCTTC.

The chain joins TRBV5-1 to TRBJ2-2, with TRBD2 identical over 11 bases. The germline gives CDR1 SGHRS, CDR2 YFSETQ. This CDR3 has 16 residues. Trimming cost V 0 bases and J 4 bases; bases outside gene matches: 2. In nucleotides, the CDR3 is TGCGCCAGCAGCTTGGTACTAGCGGGAGTCACCGGGGAGCTGTTTTTT. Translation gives CASSLVLAGVTGELFF.

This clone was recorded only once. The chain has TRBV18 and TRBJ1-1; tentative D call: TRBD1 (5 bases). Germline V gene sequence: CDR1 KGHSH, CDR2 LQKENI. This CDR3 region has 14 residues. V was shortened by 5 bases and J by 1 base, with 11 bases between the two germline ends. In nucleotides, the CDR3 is TGTGCCAGCTCAAAGCTAGGACAGAACACTGAAGCTTTCTTT. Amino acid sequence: CASSKLGQNTEAFF.

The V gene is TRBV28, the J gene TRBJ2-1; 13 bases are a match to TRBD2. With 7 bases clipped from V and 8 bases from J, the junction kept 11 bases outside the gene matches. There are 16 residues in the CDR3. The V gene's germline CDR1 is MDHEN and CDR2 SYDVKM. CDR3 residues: CASKSPTSGRAHEQFF. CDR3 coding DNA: TGTGCCAGCAAGTCCCCCACTAGCGGGAGGGCCCATGAGCAGTTCTTC.

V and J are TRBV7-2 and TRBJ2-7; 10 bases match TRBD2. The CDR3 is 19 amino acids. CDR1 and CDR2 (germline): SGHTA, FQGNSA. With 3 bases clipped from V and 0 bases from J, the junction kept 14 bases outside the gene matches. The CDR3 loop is CASSLDSSGRGWPSYEQYF. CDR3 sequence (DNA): TGTGCCAGCAGCTTGGATTCTAGCGGGAGAGGGTGGCCCTCCTACGAGCAGTACTTC.

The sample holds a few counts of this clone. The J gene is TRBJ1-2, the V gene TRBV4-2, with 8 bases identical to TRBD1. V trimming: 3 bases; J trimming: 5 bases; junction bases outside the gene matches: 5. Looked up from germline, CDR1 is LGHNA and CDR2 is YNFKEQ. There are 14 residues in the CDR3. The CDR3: CASSQDRAGYGYTF. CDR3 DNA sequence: TGTGCCAGCAGCCAGGACAGGGCCGGGTATGGCTACACCTTC.

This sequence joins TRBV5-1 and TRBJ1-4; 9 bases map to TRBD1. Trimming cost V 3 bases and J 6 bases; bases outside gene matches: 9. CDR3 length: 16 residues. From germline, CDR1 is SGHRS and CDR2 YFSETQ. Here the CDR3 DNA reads TGCGCCAGCAGCTGGGCCCCGGGACAGGGAGATGAAAAACTGTTTTTT. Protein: CASSWAPGQGDEKLFF. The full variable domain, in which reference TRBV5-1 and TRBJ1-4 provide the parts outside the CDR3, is KAGVTQTPRYLIKTRGQQVTLSCSPISGHRSVSWYQQTPGQGLQFLFEYFSETQRNKGNFPGRFSGRQFSNSRSEMNVSTLELGDSALYLCASSWAPGQGDEKLFFGSGTQLSVL.

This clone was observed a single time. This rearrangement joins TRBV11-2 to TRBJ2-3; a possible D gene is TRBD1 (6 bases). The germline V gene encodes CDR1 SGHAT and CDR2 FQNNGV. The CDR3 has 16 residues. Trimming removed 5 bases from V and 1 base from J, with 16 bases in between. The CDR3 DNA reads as TGTGCCAGCAGCCAGGGTCGTGGGGGCGGCACAGATACGCAGTATTTT. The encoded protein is CASSQGRGGGTDTQYF.

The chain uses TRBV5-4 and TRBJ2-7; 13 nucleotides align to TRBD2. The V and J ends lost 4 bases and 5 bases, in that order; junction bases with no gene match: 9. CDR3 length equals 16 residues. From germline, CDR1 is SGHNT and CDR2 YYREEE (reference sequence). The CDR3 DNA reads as TGTGCCAGCAGCGACCGGACTAGCGGGAGTCCCCACGAGCAGTACTTC. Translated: CASSDRTSGSPHEQYF.

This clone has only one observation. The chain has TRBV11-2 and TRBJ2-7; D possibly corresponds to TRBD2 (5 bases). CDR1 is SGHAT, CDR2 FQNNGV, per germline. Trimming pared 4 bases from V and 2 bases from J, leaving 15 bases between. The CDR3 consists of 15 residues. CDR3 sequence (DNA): TGTGCCAGCAGCTCTCCGGGGAGCGGCACCTACGAGCAGTACTTC. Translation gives CASSSPGSGTYEQYF.

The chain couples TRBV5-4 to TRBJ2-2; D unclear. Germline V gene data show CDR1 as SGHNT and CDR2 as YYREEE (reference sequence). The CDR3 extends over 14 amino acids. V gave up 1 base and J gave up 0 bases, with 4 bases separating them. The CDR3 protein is CASSLYTNTGELFF. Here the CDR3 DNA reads TGTGCCAGCAGCTTGTATACGAACACCGGGGAGCTGTTTTTT.

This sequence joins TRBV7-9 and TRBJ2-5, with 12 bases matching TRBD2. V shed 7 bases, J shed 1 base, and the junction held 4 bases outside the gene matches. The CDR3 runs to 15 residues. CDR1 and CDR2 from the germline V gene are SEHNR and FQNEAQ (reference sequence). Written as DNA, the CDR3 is TGTGCCAGCACTTCTAGCGGGAGGGCCCAAGAGACCCAGTACTTC. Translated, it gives CASTSSGRAQETQYF.

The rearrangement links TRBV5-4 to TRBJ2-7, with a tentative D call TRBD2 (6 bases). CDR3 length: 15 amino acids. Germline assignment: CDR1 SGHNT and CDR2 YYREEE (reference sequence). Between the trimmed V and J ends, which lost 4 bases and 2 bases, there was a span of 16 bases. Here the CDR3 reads CASSQDQAGTYEQYF. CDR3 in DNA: TGTGCCAGCAGCCAAGATCAAGCGGGCACCTACGAGCAGTACTTC.

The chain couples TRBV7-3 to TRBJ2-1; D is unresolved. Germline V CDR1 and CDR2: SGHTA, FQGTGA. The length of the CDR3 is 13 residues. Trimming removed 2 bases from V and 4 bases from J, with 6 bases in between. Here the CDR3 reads CASSLDAYNEQFF. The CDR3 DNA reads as TGTGCCAGCAGCTTAGACGCGTACAATGAGCAGTTCTTC. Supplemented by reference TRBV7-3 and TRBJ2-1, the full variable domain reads GAGVSQTPSNKVTEKGKYVELRCDPISGHTALYWYRQSLGQGPEFLIYFQGTGAADDSGLPNDRFFAVRPEGSVSTLKIQRTERGDSAVYLCASSLDAYNEQFFGPGTRLTVL.

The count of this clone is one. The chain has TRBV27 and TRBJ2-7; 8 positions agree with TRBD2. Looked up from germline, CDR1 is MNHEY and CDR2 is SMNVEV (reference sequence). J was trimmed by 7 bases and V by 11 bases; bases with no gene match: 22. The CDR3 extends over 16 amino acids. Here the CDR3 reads CARRKRGTQMACEQYF. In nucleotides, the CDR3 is TGTGCCCGCCGGAAGCGGGGGACTCAGATGGCATGTGAGCAGTACTTC.

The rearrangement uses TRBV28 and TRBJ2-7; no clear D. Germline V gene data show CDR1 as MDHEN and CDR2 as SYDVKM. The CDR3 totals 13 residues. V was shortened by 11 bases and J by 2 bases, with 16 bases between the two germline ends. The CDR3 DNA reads TGTGCCTGCTACTCCGCCGCCCCCTACGAGCAGTACTTC. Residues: CACYSAAPYEQYF.

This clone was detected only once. The CDR3 is CASSHRPGTGVYEQYF. In nucleotides, the CDR3 is TGCGCCAGCAGCCATAGACCAGGGACAGGGGTCTACGAGCAGTACTTC. The chain couples TRBV4-3 to TRBJ2-7; 10 bases match TRBD1. CDR3 length equals 16 residues. The V gene end was trimmed by 3 bases and the J gene end by 3 bases; junction bases not matched to a gene: 8. Germline values: CDR1 LGHNA, CDR2 YSLEER.